The 8 T cell receptor beta chains listed next were all sequenced from one sample in a study of technical replicates of blood from four donors. Using immunoSEQ multiplex PCR, the repertoire was profiled, and TCRdb retains in-frame clones only, with some absent. The sample holds about 83,000 clones, about 94% seen once. The sequencing input was T cells isolated from PBMCs. Source of these receptors: a human donor in good health.

The genes are TRBV11-2 and TRBJ2-5, with 10 positions matching TRBD2. J was trimmed by 2 bases and V by 3 bases; bases with no gene match: 6. From germline, CDR1 is SGHAT and CDR2 FQNNGV. The CDR3 runs 16 residues. CDR3 sequence (DNA): TGTGCCAGCAGCTTTGATAGCGGGGGGCCACAAGAGACCCAGTACTTC. Protein: CASSFDSGGPQETQYF.

The rearrangement joins TRBV27 to TRBJ2-3; D is uncertain. V lost 3 bases and J 4 bases, leaving 8 bases between the germline ends. Germline CDR1 reads MNHEY; CDR2 reads SMNVEV (reference sequence). This CDR3 is 13 amino acids long. The CDR3 nucleotides are TGTGCCAGCAGTTTGCGCGGTGCAGATACGCAGTATTTT. It translates to CASSLRGADTQYF.

This chain uses TRBV7-3 with TRBJ1-2; tentative D call: TRBD1 (5 bases). This CDR3 comprises 14 residues. Per the germline V gene, CDR1 is SGHTA and CDR2 is FQGTGA. Trimming pared 4 bases from V and 6 bases from J, leaving 15 bases between. The DNA for the CDR3 is TGTGCCAGCAGCTCCCAGGGAGGAGGCGATGGCTACACCTTC. This encodes CASSSQGGGDGYTF.

The chain recombines TRBV9 with TRBJ2-3; 13 bases are shared with TRBD2. The CDR3 has 21 residues. V dropped 3 bases and J dropped 1; count of bases not matched to a gene: 17. From germline, CDR1 is SGDLS and CDR2 YYNGEE. CDR3 nucleotide sequence: TGTGCCAGCAGCGAGCCCTCATCAACTAGCGGGAGGGCCTTAGGCACAGATACGCAGTATTTT. This encodes CASSEPSSTSGRALGTDTQYF.

The chain uses TRBV5-8 and TRBJ1-4, with a tentative D call TRBD1 (6 bases). Per germline, CDR1 SGHTS and CDR2 YDEGEE. The germline V and J ends were trimmed by 4 bases and 0 bases, with 13 bases remaining between them. This CDR3 spans 16 amino acids. CDR3 DNA sequence: TGTGCCAGCAGCCTCGGACAGCCTACAACTAATGAAAAACTGTTTTTT. It encodes CASSLGQPTTNEKLFF. Complete variable domain (other parts from reference TRBV5-8 and TRBJ1-4): EAGVTQSPTHLIKTRGQQATLRCSPISGHTSVYWYQQALGLGLQFLLWYDEGEERNRGNFPPRFSGRQFPNYSSELNVNALELEDSALYLCASSLGQPTTNEKLFFGSGTQLSVL.

The chain couples TRBV27 to TRBJ1-2; 7 nucleotides match TRBD1. The CDR3 consists of 17 residues. Looked up from germline, CDR1 is MNHEY and CDR2 is SMNVEV (reference sequence). The V segment lost 8 bases and the J segment 7 bases; nucleotides outside the gene matches: 22. CDR3 residues: CASLRKPPAGGFGGYTF. As DNA, the CDR3 is TGTGCCAGCCTTAGGAAACCTCCGGCAGGGGGATTCGGTGGCTACACCTTC.

This clone was recorded only once. The chain combines TRBV30 with TRBJ2-5; 12 nucleotides line up with TRBD2. Trimming at V came to 4 bases and at J to 0 bases, leaving 6 bases not matched to a gene. This CDR3 spans 16 amino acids. Germline-derived CDR1 and CDR2 are GTSNPN and SVGIG (reference sequence). CDR3 nucleotide sequence: TGTGCCTGGAAAGGACTAGCGGGATTGTACCAAGAGACCCAGTACTTC. Translated: CAWKGLAGLYQETQYF.

In its sample, this clone was seen once. V usage is TRBV7-2 and J usage is TRBJ1-1; TRBD1 is a possible D gene (6 bases). The length of the CDR3 is 17 residues. V gave up 4 bases and J gave up 0 bases, with 18 bases separating them. Germline CDR1 is SGHTA and CDR2 is FQGNSA. The DNA for the CDR3 is TGTGCCAGCAGCTCGTCCCGGGGGGGGCGAATGAACACTGAAGCTTTCTTT. This encodes CASSSSRGGRMNTEAFF.